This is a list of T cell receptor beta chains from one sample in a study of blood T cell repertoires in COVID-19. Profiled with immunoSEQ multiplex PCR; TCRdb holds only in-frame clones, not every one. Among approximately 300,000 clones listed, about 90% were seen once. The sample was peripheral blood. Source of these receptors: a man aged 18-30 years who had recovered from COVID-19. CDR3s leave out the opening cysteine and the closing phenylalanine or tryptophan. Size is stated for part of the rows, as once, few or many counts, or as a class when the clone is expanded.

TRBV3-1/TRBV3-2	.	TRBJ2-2	ASSQEGTAGELF
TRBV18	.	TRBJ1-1	ASSQGRMRSTEAF
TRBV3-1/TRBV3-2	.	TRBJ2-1	ASSQDPRDRLDHNEQF
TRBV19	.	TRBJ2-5	ASSARQGGTQETQY
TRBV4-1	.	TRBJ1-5	ASSQEGGGTGIEPQH
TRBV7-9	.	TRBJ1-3	ASSLSGAGNTIY
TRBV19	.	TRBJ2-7	ASSIVYGGAYEQY
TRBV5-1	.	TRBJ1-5	ASSLSDSSNQPQH
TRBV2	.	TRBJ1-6	ASSGGSSPLH
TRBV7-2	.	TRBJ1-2	ASSLDRSNYGYT
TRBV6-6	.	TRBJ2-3	ASSYDRQAEDTQY
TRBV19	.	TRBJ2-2	ASSGPGTSGSDTGELF
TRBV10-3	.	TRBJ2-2	ASTSLGHANTGELF
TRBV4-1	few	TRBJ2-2	ASRRTSGGTNTGELF
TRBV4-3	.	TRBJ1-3	ASSQDTGNSGNTIY
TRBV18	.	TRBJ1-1	ASSPLAENTEAF
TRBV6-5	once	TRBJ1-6	ASSYSPGIGHSPLH
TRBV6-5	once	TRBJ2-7	ASREVTTGSYEQY
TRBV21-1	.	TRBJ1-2	ASSEGLRYDRNYGYT
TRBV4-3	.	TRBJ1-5	ASSPHLTGVGDQPQH
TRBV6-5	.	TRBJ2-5	AATRGNFNQETQY
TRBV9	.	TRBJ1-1	ASSVAPGSLNTEAF
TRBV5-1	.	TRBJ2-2	ASSLARLAGGPNTGELF
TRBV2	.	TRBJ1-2	ASNTQGALYGYT
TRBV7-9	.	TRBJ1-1	ASSPLVLGNTEAF
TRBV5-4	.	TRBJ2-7	ASSSPPGGTYEQY
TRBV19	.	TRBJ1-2	ASTPQGGQGAGGYT
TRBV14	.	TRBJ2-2	ASSQFGAGENTGELF
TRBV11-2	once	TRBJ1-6	ASSLYGGWNSPLH
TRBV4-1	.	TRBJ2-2	ASSPQAGGGLGTGELF
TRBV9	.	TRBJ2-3	ASSAGGLAGDTQY
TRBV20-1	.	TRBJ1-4	SATEGRDEKLF
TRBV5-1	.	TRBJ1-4	ASSSNAGVPNEKLF
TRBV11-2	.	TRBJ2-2	ASSRRTGNGELF
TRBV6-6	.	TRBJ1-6	ASSPRQGGSYNSPLH
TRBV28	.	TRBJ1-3	ASRVAAGGDSGNTIY
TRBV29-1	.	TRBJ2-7	SVEWVGTSSYEQY
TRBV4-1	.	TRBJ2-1	ASSQESASGEYNEQF
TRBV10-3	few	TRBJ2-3	AISELGSTDTQY
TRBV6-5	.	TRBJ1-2	ASSDGQGYGYT
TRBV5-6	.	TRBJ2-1	ASSSLKVQGIGRHEQF
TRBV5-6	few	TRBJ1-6	ASSDIVGTGGSPLH
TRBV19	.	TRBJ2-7	ASSFTSGGFYEQY
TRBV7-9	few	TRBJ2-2	ASSLTGSTGELF
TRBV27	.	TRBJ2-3	ASSLSQRELTDTQY
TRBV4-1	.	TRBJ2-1	ASSHRQGLAASSYNEQF
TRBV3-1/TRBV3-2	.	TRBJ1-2	ASSQDRQVYGYT
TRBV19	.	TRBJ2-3	ASSVTGTDTQY
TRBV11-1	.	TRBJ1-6	ASSLTVVPNSPLH
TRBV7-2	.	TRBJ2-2	ASGQNANTGELF
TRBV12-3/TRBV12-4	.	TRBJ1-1	ASSLGGDTEAF
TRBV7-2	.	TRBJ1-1	ASSNGHSNTEAF
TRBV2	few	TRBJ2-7	ASSDMIGGVEQY